Sequencing of this TCR beta chain was carried out in a study of a mutant IDH1 vaccine in newly diagnosed glioma. As for time point: week 5, during vaccination. What each vaccine dose contained was 300 ug of mutant IDH1 20-mer peptide, accompanied by topical imiquimod. On this clone: The antigen is not known.

Some clones are missing from TCRdb's copy, which holds only in-frame ones; the method was immunoSEQ multiplex PCR. There are 45,000 to 65,000 clones in the sample; 82% occur only once, and 3% to 3.5% lies in the top ten. The germline V gene encodes CDR1 SGHVS and CDR2 FQNEAQ. The CDR3 contains 14 residues. V was clipped by 0 bases and J by 2 bases; unmatched bases: 1. The sample in question was PBMCs, obtained from a glioma patient whose treatment included an IDH1 peptide vaccine. The clonotype comes from a woman under 30 with glioma. Some clones in this sample may be carry-over from other donors' samples. V is TRBV7-8 and J is TRBJ2-7, with 7 bases identical to TRBD1. CDR3 DNA: TGTGCCAGCAGCTTAGCCGGGACAGCCTACGAGCAGTACTTC. Translated, it gives CASSLAGTAYEQYF. The full variable domain, completed using reference TRBV7-8 and TRBJ2-7, is GAGVSQSPRYKVAKRGQDVALRCDPISGHVSLFWYQQALGQGPEFLTYFQNEAQLDKSGLPSDRFFAERPEGSVSTLKIQRTQQEDSAVYLCASSLAGTAYEQYFGPGTRLTVT.